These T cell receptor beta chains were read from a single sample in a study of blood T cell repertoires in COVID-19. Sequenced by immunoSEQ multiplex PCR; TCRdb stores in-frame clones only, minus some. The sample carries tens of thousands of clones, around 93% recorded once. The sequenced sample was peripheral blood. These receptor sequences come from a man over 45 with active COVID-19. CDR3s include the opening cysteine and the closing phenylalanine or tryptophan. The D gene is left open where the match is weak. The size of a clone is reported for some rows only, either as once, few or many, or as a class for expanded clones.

CDR3 DNA: TGCGCCAGCAGCCAAGAGGCGGCCCTACAGGGGGATACGCAGTATTTT
CDR3 protein: CASSQEAALQGDTQYF
V gene: TRBV4-1
J gene: TRBJ2-3
clone size: -
D gene: TRBD1

CDR3 DNA: TGTGCCAGTAGTGGAACTAGGATCAGTAACTATGGCTACACCTTC
CDR3 protein: CASSGTRISNYGYTF
V gene: TRBV19
J gene: TRBJ1-2
clone size: -
D gene: -

CDR3 DNA: TGTGCTAGTGCCTTGGGACAGCCGAACACTGAAGCTTTCTTT
CDR3 protein: CASALGQPNTEAFF
V gene: TRBV12-5
J gene: TRBJ1-1
clone size: -
D gene: TRBD1

CDR3 DNA: TGTGCCAGCAGAGGGACTCCCTGGGGCGGCACCATATATTTT
CDR3 protein: CASRGTPWGGTIYF
V gene: TRBV27
J gene: TRBJ1-3
clone size: -
D gene: -

CDR3 DNA: TGTGCCGTAGGAGCGGGATTTGAGCAGTTCTTC
CDR3 protein: CAVGAGFEQFF
V gene: TRBV30
J gene: TRBJ2-1
clone size: -
D gene: TRBD2

CDR3 DNA: TGTGCCAGCAGCGTAGGGGACTCCTCAGGAGGCTACACCTTC
CDR3 protein: CASSVGDSSGGYTF
V gene: TRBV9
J gene: TRBJ1-2
clone size: -
D gene: -

CDR3 DNA: TGCGCCAGCAGCCAAGACTTGTCGTCGAACACTGAAGCTTTCTTT
CDR3 protein: CASSQDLSSNTEAFF
V gene: TRBV4-3
J gene: TRBJ1-1
clone size: -
D gene: -

CDR3 DNA: TGTGCCAGCAGCTTCTCAGGGTTACCAGAAAAACTGTTTTTT
CDR3 protein: CASSFSGLPEKLFF
V gene: TRBV5-5
J gene: TRBJ1-4
clone size: -
D gene: -

CDR3 DNA: TGCAGCGGGGGACAGGGGGCTTCCGAGCAGTACTTC
CDR3 protein: CSGGQGASEQYF
V gene: TRBV29-1
J gene: TRBJ2-7
clone size: -
D gene: TRBD1

CDR3 DNA: TGTGCCAGCAGCCAAGATAGACAGGGCGGCGGGGAGCTGTTTTTT
CDR3 protein: CASSQDRQGGGELFF
V gene: TRBV3-1/TRBV3-2
J gene: TRBJ2-2
clone size: -
D gene: TRBD1

CDR3 DNA: TGTGCCAGCACCAGACCGGGACAGGGAAATGAAAAACTGTTTTTT
CDR3 protein: CASTRPGQGNEKLFF
V gene: TRBV19
J gene: TRBJ1-4
clone size: once
D gene: TRBD1

CDR3 DNA: TGCGCCAGCAGCTTGTTAAGCCGCGGGGTCAGCACAGATACGCAGTATTTT
CDR3 protein: CASSLLSRGVSTDTQYF
V gene: TRBV5-1
J gene: TRBJ2-3
clone size: -
D gene: -

CDR3 DNA: TGTGCCAGCAGTTTATGGCCTTCGGAGGGCTACGAGCAGTACTTC
CDR3 protein: CASSLWPSEGYEQYF
V gene: TRBV27
J gene: TRBJ2-7
clone size: -
D gene: -

CDR3 DNA: TGTGCCAGCAGCTTGCCCCGAGAAAGCACAGATACGCAGTATTTT
CDR3 protein: CASSLPRESTDTQYF
V gene: TRBV5-4
J gene: TRBJ2-3
clone size: -
D gene: -

CDR3 DNA: TGTGCCAGCAGCGAGGGGACAGCCAAAGCGAGACAAGAGACCCAGTACTTC
CDR3 protein: CASSEGTAKARQETQYF
V gene: TRBV5-6
J gene: TRBJ2-5
clone size: -
D gene: TRBD1

CDR3 DNA: TGTGCCAGCAGTTACTCAAGACAGCCTCTGAACACTGAAGCTTTCTTT
CDR3 protein: CASSYSRQPLNTEAFF
V gene: TRBV6-5
J gene: TRBJ1-1
clone size: once
D gene: -

CDR3 DNA: TGTGCCAGCAGCCAAGAAGGGAGAACGTGGAAAAAACAAGAGACCCAGTACTTC
CDR3 protein: CASSQEGRTWKKQETQYF
V gene: TRBV14
J gene: TRBJ2-5
clone size: -
D gene: -

CDR3 DNA: TGTGCCAGCTCACCGGCGGGGGGCGCTCCTCCTGGCTACACCTTC
CDR3 protein: CASSPAGGAPPGYTF
V gene: TRBV18
J gene: TRBJ1-2
clone size: -
D gene: -

CDR3 DNA: TGTGCCAGCAGCCCGGGACAGGGGGTAACCTACGAGCAGTACTTC
CDR3 protein: CASSPGQGVTYEQYF
V gene: TRBV5-5
J gene: TRBJ2-7
clone size: -
D gene: TRBD1

CDR3 DNA: TGTGCCAGCAGTTTGAGCCGTCACCCATTATTC
CDR3 protein: CASSLSRHPLF
V gene: TRBV28
J gene: TRBJ1-2
clone size: -
D gene: -

CDR3 DNA: TGTGCCAGCAGCTCCTGGGCTTCCCTCACTGAAGCTTTCTTT
CDR3 protein: CASSSWASLTEAFF
V gene: TRBV7-9
J gene: TRBJ1-1
clone size: -
D gene: -

CDR3 DNA: TGCGCCAGCAGCTGGGACTTCACCGGGGAGCTGTTTTTT
CDR3 protein: CASSWDFTGELFF
V gene: TRBV5-1
J gene: TRBJ2-2
clone size: -
D gene: -

CDR3 DNA: TGTGCCAGCAGTCCGCGGACAGCCCCTAATTCACCCCTCCACTTT
CDR3 protein: CASSPRTAPNSPLHF
V gene: TRBV27
J gene: TRBJ1-6
clone size: -
D gene: -

CDR3 DNA: TGTGCCAGTAGTTTGTGGCCGGGGGGGGAGACCCAGTACTTC
CDR3 protein: CASSLWPGGETQYF
V gene: TRBV19
J gene: TRBJ2-5
clone size: -
D gene: TRBD2

CDR3 DNA: TGTGCCAGCAGTCGGGCAGGGGATGCCTACGAGCAGTACTTC
CDR3 protein: CASSRAGDAYEQYF
V gene: TRBV28
J gene: TRBJ2-7
clone size: -
D gene: -

CDR3 DNA: TGCGCCAGCAGCCAAGAGGGAGGCGGGTACAGGAGGAATTATGGCTACACCTTC
CDR3 protein: CASSQEGGGYRRNYGYTF
V gene: TRBV4-1
J gene: TRBJ1-2
clone size: -
D gene: -

CDR3 DNA: TGTGCCAGTAGTGTCCGGTCCCAGGGGAACGGGGAGCTGTTTTTT
CDR3 protein: CASSVRSQGNGELFF
V gene: TRBV19
J gene: TRBJ2-2
clone size: -
D gene: -

CDR3 DNA: TGTGCCAGCAGCTGGGACAGGGCCGGGGAGCTGTTTTTT
CDR3 protein: CASSWDRAGELFF
V gene: TRBV5-4
J gene: TRBJ2-2
clone size: -
D gene: TRBD1

CDR3 DNA: TGTGCCAGCAGCTTCGGGGTAGTGAGTGGAAACACCATATATTTT
CDR3 protein: CASSFGVVSGNTIYF
V gene: TRBV5-6
J gene: TRBJ1-3
clone size: once
D gene: -

CDR3 DNA: TGTGCCAGCAGCCGAGTCGAACGGAGATCTTCCTACAATGAGCAGTTCTTC
CDR3 protein: CASSRVERRSSYNEQFF
V gene: TRBV14
J gene: TRBJ2-1
clone size: -
D gene: -

CDR3 DNA: TGTGCCAGCAGCTTGGACAACAGGAACACTGAAGCTTTCTTT
CDR3 protein: CASSLDNRNTEAFF
V gene: TRBV5-6
J gene: TRBJ1-1
clone size: -
D gene: -

CDR3 DNA: TGTGCCAGTAGCCTTTATCTTTACAATGAGCAGTTCTTC
CDR3 protein: CASSLYLYNEQFF
V gene: TRBV19
J gene: TRBJ2-1
clone size: once
D gene: -

CDR3 DNA: TGCGCCAGCAGCTTGGGGGCAGCTAATGAAAAACTGTTTTTT
CDR3 protein: CASSLGAANEKLFF
V gene: TRBV5-1
J gene: TRBJ1-4
clone size: -
D gene: -

CDR3 DNA: TGTGCTAGTGGTTTCTTAATCGAGACAGGGGCGAACACTGAAGCTTTCTTT
CDR3 protein: CASGFLIETGANTEAFF
V gene: TRBV12-5
J gene: TRBJ1-1
clone size: -
D gene: TRBD1

CDR3 DNA: TGTGCCAGCTCACCCTCAGGGATCGAGACCCAGTACTTC
CDR3 protein: CASSPSGIETQYF
V gene: TRBV18
J gene: TRBJ2-5
clone size: -
D gene: -

CDR3 DNA: TGTGCCAGCAGTTTAGGTTCAGGGGGAAATCAGCCCCAGCATTTT
CDR3 protein: CASSLGSGGNQPQHF
V gene: TRBV28
J gene: TRBJ1-5
clone size: few
D gene: TRBD1

CDR3 DNA: TGCGCCAGCAGCCAAAAGGACAGGGGGCAGTATTTGGGCACTGAAGCTTTCTTT
CDR3 protein: CASSQKDRGQYLGTEAFF
V gene: TRBV4-1
J gene: TRBJ1-1
clone size: -
D gene: TRBD1

CDR3 DNA: TGTGCCAGCAGCTCCTCAATAACTAGGGTGAACTATGGCTACACCTTC
CDR3 protein: CASSSSITRVNYGYTF
V gene: TRBV7-2
J gene: TRBJ1-2
clone size: -
D gene: -

CDR3 DNA: TGTGCCAGCAGCTTCCCAGGCTTGAACACTGAAGCTTTCTTT
CDR3 protein: CASSFPGLNTEAFF
V gene: TRBV7-2
J gene: TRBJ1-1
clone size: -
D gene: -

CDR3 DNA: TGTGCCAGCAGCTCGACTAGATCGAACACCGGGGAGCTGTTTTTT
CDR3 protein: CASSSTRSNTGELFF
V gene: TRBV11-1
J gene: TRBJ2-2
clone size: -
D gene: -

CDR3 DNA: TGTGCCAGCAGCCCGGGGGGACGTCGAACAGGAAACACCATATATTTT
CDR3 protein: CASSPGGRRTGNTIYF
V gene: TRBV5-4
J gene: TRBJ1-3
clone size: -
D gene: -

CDR3 DNA: TGCGCCAGCAGCCAAGGGACTTACTACGAGCAGTACTTC
CDR3 protein: CASSQGTYYEQYF
V gene: TRBV4-1
J gene: TRBJ2-7
clone size: few
D gene: -

CDR3 DNA: TGTGCCAGCAGCTTACCGCTAAGGCGGGAGGGCACAGATACGCAGTATTTT
CDR3 protein: CASSLPLRREGTDTQYF
V gene: TRBV7-9
J gene: TRBJ2-3
clone size: -
D gene: TRBD2

CDR3 DNA: TGTGCCAGCTCACGAGGGAACACTGAAGCTTTCTTT
CDR3 protein: CASSRGNTEAFF
V gene: TRBV18
J gene: TRBJ1-1
clone size: -
D gene: -

CDR3 DNA: TGTGCCAGCAGCTTGGGGGTAAGGACTAGCGGAATCTACGAGCAGTACTTC
CDR3 protein: CASSLGVRTSGIYEQYF
V gene: TRBV5-4
J gene: TRBJ2-7
clone size: -
D gene: TRBD2

CDR3 DNA: TGTGCCAGCAGCGTCTCGCAGAACACAGATACGCAGTATTTT
CDR3 protein: CASSVSQNTDTQYF
V gene: TRBV9
J gene: TRBJ2-3
clone size: -
D gene: -

CDR3 DNA: TGTGCCAGCAGCGTAGGGTCGAGCGGGGGGGATACGCAGTATTTT
CDR3 protein: CASSVGSSGGDTQYF
V gene: TRBV9
J gene: TRBJ2-3
clone size: -
D gene: TRBD2

CDR3 DNA: TGCGCCAGCAGCTTGGAGTTGCGGGAGGTAGGCGAGCAGTACTTC
CDR3 protein: CASSLELREVGEQYF
V gene: TRBV5-1
J gene: TRBJ2-7
clone size: -
D gene: TRBD2

CDR3 DNA: TGTGCCAGCAGACAGGGCAATCCCTTATACGAGCAGTACTTC
CDR3 protein: CASRQGNPLYEQYF
V gene: TRBV6-5
J gene: TRBJ2-7
clone size: -
D gene: -

CDR3 DNA: TGTGCCAGCAGCCCCCTCCAACGAGGGACCTACGAGCAGTACTTC
CDR3 protein: CASSPLQRGTYEQYF
V gene: TRBV11-2
J gene: TRBJ2-7
clone size: -
D gene: -

CDR3 DNA: TGTGCCAGCAGTGAAGTCAGAGGAAGCTCCTACAATGAGCAGTTCTTC
CDR3 protein: CASSEVRGSSYNEQFF
V gene: TRBV6-1
J gene: TRBJ2-1
clone size: -
D gene: -

CDR3 DNA: TGTGCCAGCAGCTTGGCAGGGGGTCCATTGCAGTATTTT
CDR3 protein: CASSLAGGPLQYF
V gene: TRBV11-2
J gene: TRBJ2-3
clone size: -
D gene: TRBD1